This T cell receptor (beta chain) was obtained from a study of cytomegalovirus exposure and HLA in healthy donors. The study ran its PCR with 60 Vbeta and 13 Jbeta primers. This table comes from immunoSEQ multiplex PCR, and its TCRdb copy is limited to in-frame clones, with some not included. This sample has 180,000 or so clones, with 70% to 90% found just once. Germline CDR1 SGHRS, CDR2 YFSETQ. V gave up 0 bases and J gave up 1 base; unmatched junction bases: 0. This CDR3 is 14 amino acids long. This chain links TRBV5-1 with TRBJ2-5; 7 nucleotides agree with TRBD2. Sequenced material: PBMCs. This clonotype originated in a young man in good health and CMV-seropositive. DNA of the CDR3: TGCGCCAGCAGCTTGGGGACTAGCCAAGAGACCCAGTACTTC. Its translation: CASSLGTSQETQYF.